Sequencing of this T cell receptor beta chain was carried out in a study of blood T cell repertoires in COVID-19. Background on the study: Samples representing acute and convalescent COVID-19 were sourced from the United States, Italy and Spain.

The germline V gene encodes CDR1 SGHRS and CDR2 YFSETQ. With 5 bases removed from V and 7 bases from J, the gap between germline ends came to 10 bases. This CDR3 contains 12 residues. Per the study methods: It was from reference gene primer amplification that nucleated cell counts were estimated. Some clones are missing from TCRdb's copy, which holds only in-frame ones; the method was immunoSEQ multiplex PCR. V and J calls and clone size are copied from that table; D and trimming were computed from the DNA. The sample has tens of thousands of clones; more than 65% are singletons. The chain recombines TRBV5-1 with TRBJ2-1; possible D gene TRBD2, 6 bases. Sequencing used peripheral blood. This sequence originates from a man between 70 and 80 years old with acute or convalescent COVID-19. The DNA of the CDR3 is TGCGCCAGCAGTCTGGAGGGGAATGAGCAGTTCTTC. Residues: CASSLEGNEQFF.